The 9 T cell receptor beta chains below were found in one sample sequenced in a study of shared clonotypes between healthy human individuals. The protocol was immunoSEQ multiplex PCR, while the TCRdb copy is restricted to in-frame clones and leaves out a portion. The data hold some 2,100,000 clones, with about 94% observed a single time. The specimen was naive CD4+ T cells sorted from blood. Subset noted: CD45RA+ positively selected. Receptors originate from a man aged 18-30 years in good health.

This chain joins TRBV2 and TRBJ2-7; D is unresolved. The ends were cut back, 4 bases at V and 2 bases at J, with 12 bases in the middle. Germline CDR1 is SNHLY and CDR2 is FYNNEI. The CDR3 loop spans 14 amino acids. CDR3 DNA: TGTGCCAGCAGTGTCTCCTTCGCTACCTACGAGCAGTACTTC. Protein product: CASSVSFATYEQYF.

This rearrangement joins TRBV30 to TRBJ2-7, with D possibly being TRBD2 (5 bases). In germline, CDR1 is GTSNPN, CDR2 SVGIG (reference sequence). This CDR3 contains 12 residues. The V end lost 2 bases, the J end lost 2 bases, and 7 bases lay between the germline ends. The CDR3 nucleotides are TGTGCCTGGAGTCTACTAGCCTACGAGCAGTACTTC. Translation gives CAWSLLAYEQYF. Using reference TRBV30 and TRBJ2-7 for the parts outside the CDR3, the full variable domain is SQTIHQWPATLVQPVGSPLSLECTVEGTSNPNLYWYRQAAGRGLQLLFYSVGIGQISSEVPQNLSASRPQDRQFILSSKKLLLSDSGFYLCAWSLLAYEQYFGPGTRLTVT.

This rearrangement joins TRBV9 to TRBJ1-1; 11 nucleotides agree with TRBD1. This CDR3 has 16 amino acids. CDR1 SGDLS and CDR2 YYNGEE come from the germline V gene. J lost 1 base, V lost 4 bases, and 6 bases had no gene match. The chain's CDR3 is CASSFGTGGKNTEAFF. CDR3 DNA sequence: TGTGCCAGCAGCTTCGGGACAGGGGGAAAGAACACTGAAGCTTTCTTT.

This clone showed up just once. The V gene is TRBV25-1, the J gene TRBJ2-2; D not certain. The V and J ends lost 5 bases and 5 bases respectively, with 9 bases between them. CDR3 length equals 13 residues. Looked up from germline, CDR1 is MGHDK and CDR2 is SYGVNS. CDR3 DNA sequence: TGTGCCAGCAGTCCTAAATCTACCGGGGAGCTGTTTTTT. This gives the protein CASSPKSTGELFF.

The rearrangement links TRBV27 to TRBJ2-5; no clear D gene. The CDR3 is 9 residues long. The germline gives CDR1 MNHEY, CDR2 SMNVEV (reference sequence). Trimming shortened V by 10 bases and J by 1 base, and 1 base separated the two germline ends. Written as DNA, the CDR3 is TGTGCCACCCAAGAGACCCAGTACTTC. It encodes CATQETQYF.

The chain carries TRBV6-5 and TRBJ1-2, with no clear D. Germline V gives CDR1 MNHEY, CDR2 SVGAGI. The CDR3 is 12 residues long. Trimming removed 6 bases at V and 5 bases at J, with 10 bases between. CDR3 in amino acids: CASRPEGYGYTF. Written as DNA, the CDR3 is TGTGCCAGCAGGCCCGAAGGGTATGGCTACACCTTC.

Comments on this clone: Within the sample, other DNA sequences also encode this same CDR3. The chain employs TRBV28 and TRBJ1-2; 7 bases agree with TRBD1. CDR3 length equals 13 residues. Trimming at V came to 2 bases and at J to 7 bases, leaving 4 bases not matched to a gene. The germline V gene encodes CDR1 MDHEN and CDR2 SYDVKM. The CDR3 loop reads CASSLRQGRGYTF. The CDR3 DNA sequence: TGTGCCAGCAGTTTACGACAGGGACGTGGCTACACCTTC.

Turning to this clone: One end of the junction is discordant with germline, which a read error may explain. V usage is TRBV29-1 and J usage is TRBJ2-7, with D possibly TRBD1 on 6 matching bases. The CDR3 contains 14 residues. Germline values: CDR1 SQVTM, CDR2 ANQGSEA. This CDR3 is CSVVLATGIYEQCF. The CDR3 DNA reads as TGCAGCGTTGTTCTTGCGACAGGAATCTACGAGCAGTGCTTC.

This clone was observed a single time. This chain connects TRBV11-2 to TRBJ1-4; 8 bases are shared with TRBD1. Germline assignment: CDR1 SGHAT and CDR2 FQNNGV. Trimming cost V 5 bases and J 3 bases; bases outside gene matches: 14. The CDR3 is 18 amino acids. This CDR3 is CASSPAGTGGRANEKLFF. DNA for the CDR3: TGTGCCAGCAGCCCAGCGGGCACAGGGGGGCGGGCTAATGAAAAACTGTTTTTT.